This T cell receptor (beta chain) is from a study of vaccination effects on CD4 cells after COVID-19. Libraries were prepared by immunoSEQ multiplex PCR; TCRdb keeps only in-frame clonotypes and omits some of them. The top ten clones hold approximately 31% of a sample with over 25,000 clones, about four fifths of them seen once. This CDR3 contains 13 residues. From germline, CDR1 is SNHLY and CDR2 FYNNEI. Trimming removed 10 bases at V and 2 bases at J, with 14 bases between. Antigen-specific CD4+ T cell clonotypes were called by their expansion after viral peptide-pool culture in ViraFEST. Scientists isolated CD4+ T cells after an approximately 10-day culture period ended. According to the study, vaccine recipients showed no prior SARS-CoV-2 infection and negative nucleocapsid antibodies. Days 3 and 7 saw half the medium replaced with IL-2 medium. Regarding this clone: The antigen is unknown.

The study's findings and limits: Within healthy vaccinees, only 1 of 255 vaccine-induced clones displayed cross-reactivity with common cold coronaviruses.

This specimen consisted of CD4+ T cells from PBMCs cultured with SARS-CoV-2 spike peptides, obtained before COVID-19 vaccination. This TCR was recovered from a human donor who received a COVID-19 vaccine. The chain couples TRBV2 to TRBJ1-1; tentatively, D is TRBD1 (5 bases). CDR3 sequence reads: CATLRARNTEAFF. CDR3 nucleotide sequence: TGTGCCACCCTCAGGGCCCGAAACACTGAAGCTTTCTTT.